This T cell receptor (beta chain) was observed in a study of T cell repertoires in cytomegalovirus infection. One entry per CDR3 protein results from TCRdb running MiXCR on the reads. The profile shows approximately 1,000,000 distinct CDR3 sequences, around a third of them singletons. As to this clonotype: The antigen is unknown.

CDR1 LGHDT and CDR2 YNNKEL come from the germline V gene (reference sequence). This CDR3 has 14 residues. V was clipped by 5 bases and J by 11 bases; unmatched bases: 12. The material sequenced was cultured CD8+ T cells from PBMCs, taken from culture after CMV antigen stimulation. The rearrangement links TRBV3-1 to TRBJ2-1; 7 bases line up with TRBD1. This receptor was obtained from a human donor in good health (CMV status not recorded). Some clones in this sample may be carry-over from other donors' samples. The DNA of the CDR3 is TGTGCCAGCAGCTCCGGGGACAGCCTTCATAAGCAGTTCTTC. It codes for CASSSGDSLHKQFF.